This T cell receptor beta chain emerged from a study of T-cell reconstitution after alpha-beta-depleted transplantation in children. Whole-study findings and limits: At around two months after transplant, the alpha-beta T cells were reportedly derived from several hundred expanded clones that came from non-depleted graft cells. The authors attributed T-cell counts and diversity one year after transplant mostly to newly produced T cells.

In this sample, this clonotype turned up many times. What it recognizes is unknown. Germline values: CDR1 MGHDK, CDR2 SYGVNS. CDR3 length: 18 amino acids. V gave up 0 bases and J gave up 1 base, with 15 bases separating them. As it was prepared, the TCRbeta library received unique molecular identifiers. TCRdb reprocessed the PCR reads via MiXCR and lists one record per CDR3 protein. The repertoire consists of 200,000 to 300,000 distinct CDR3 sequences, with about a quarter occurring once and the leading ten covering roughly 2.6%. This receptor was obtained from a girl aged 2 to 9 with Fanconi anemia, due to receive a stem cell transplant. The sample here was PBMCs, taken before TCRalphabeta/CD19-depleted stem cell transplant. The genes are TRBV25-1 and TRBJ2-2; D is undetermined. The CDR3 spells CASSEYTRTDRNTGELFF. CDR3 in DNA: TGTGCCAGCAGTGAATATACCCGGACGGACCGGAACACCGGGGAGCTGTTTTTT.